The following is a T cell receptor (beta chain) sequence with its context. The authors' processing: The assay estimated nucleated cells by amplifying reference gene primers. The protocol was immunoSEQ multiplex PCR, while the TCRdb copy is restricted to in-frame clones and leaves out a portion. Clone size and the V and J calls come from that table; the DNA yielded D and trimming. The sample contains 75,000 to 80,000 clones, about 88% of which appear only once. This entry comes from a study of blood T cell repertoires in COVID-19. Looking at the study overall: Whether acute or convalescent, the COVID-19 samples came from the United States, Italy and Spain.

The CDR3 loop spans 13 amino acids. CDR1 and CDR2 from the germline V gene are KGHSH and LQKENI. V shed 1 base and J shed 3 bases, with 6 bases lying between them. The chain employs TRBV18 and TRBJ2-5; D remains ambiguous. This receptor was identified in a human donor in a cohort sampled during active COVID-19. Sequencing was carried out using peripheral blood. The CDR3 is CASSPRLKETQYF. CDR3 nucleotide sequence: TGTGCCAGCTCACCACGTTTAAAAGAGACCCAGTACTTC.